What follows are 29 T cell receptor beta chains derived from one specimen sequenced in a study of blood T cell repertoires in COVID-19. TCRdb's table, derived via immunoSEQ multiplex PCR, lists solely in-frame clones and lacks some. The table has under 150,000 clones, around four fifths seen once. Sequencing used peripheral blood. Receptor source: a woman between 40 and 55 years old with active or convalescent COVID-19.

In its sample, this clone was seen once. The gene calls are TRBV6-5 and TRBJ1-6; the D is unclear. CDR1 is MNHEY and CDR2 is SVGAGI in the germline V gene. Between the trimmed V and J ends, which lost 6 bases and 8 bases, there was a span of 11 bases. The CDR3 sequence is 13 residues long. CDR3 nucleotide sequence: TGTGCCAGCAGACCCAGTATTGATTCACCCCTCCACTTT. Protein: CASRPSIDSPLHF.

V usage is TRBV4-3 and J usage is TRBJ2-7, with D possibly TRBD2 on 6 matching bases. The CDR3 spans 15 residues. Per germline, CDR1 LGHNA and CDR2 YSLEER. V shed 2 bases and J shed 5 bases, with 16 bases lying between them. CDR3 coding DNA: TGCGCCAGCAGCCAACAGCTAGCGAGGACCCACGAGCAGTACTTC. Protein: CASSQQLARTHEQYF.

This chain uses TRBV18 with TRBJ2-7; the match to TRBD2 covers 7 bases. The CDR3 totals 17 residues. The germline V gene encodes CDR1 KGHSH and CDR2 LQKENI. Trimming took 2 bases from V and 5 from J; bases not matched to a gene: 15. This CDR3 reads CASSPTLGGITPHEQYF. The DNA of the CDR3 is TGTGCCAGCTCACCAACTCTGGGGGGGATAACCCCCCACGAGCAGTACTTC.

CDR3 amino acids: CARIPGSHSTDTQYF. The CDR3 region has the DNA TGTGCCAGGATTCCCGGGTCTCATAGCACAGATACGCAGTATTTT. The chain uses TRBV6-5 and TRBJ2-3; D uncertain. V lost 9 bases to trimming and J lost 0 bases, with 16 bases between them. CDR1 is MNHEY, CDR2 SVGAGI, per germline. CDR3 length: 15 residues.

This chain joins TRBV5-1 and TRBJ1-1; TRBD1 aligns across 8 bases. The germline V gene has CDR1 SGHRS and CDR2 YFSETQ. This CDR3 contains 16 residues. The V and J ends lost 5 bases and 3 bases, in that order; junction bases with no gene match: 12. The CDR3 nucleotides read TGCGCCAGCAGTTTAACCGGGACAGGAGTCTACACTGAAGCTTTCTTT. The encoded protein is CASSLTGTGVYTEAFF. The whole variable domain, remainder taken from reference TRBV5-1 and TRBJ1-1, is KAGVTQTPRYLIKTRGQQVTLSCSPISGHRSVSWYQQTPGQGLQFLFEYFSETQRNKGNFPGRFSGRQFSNSRSEMNVSTLELGDSALYLCASSLTGTGVYTEAFFGQGTRLTVV.

The chain couples TRBV30 to TRBJ1-6, with D possibly TRBD1 on 6 matching bases. The CDR3 runs 16 residues. V was trimmed by 0 bases and J by 7 bases, leaving 16 bases between them. Germline CDR1 and CDR2: GTSNPN and SVGIG (reference sequence). CDR3 DNA sequence: TGTGCCTGGAGTGTACGGGGGGCCAACCCGAATTCACCCCTCCACTTT. Its translation is CAWSVRGANPNSPLHF.

V usage is TRBV18 and J usage is TRBJ2-7; D is possibly TRBD1 (5 bases). CDR3 size: 18 residues. Trimming took off 6 bases at V and 0 bases at J, with 24 bases between the two ends. Germline V CDR1 and CDR2: KGHSH, LQKENI. The CDR3 spells CASSADWGAQASSYEQYF. CDR3 in DNA: TGTGCCAGCTCCGCAGATTGGGGTGCACAGGCCTCCTCCTACGAGCAGTACTTC.

The chain uses TRBV12-3 or TRBV12-4 and TRBJ2-1, with TRBD1 matching over 11 bases. The J segment lost 8 bases and the V segment lost 10 bases, leaving 7 bases of the junction unmatched. The CDR3 totals 13 residues. CDR3 loop: CATRTGGMDEQFF. As DNA, the CDR3 is TGTGCCACTCGGACAGGGGGCATGGATGAGCAGTTCTTC.

The rearrangement uses TRBV4-1 and TRBJ2-7; TRBD2 agrees at 8 bases. The length of the CDR3 is 15 residues. Germline lookup yields CDR1 MGHRA and CDR2 YSYEKL. With 0 bases clipped from V and 7 bases from J, the junction kept 8 bases outside the gene matches. CDR3 region: CASSQEGAPGGEQYF. DNA for the CDR3: TGCGCCAGCAGCCAAGAGGGGGCCCCGGGGGGGGAGCAGTACTTC.

The chain carries TRBV2 and TRBJ1-5; D unclear. V lost 7 bases and J 5 bases, leaving 18 bases between the germline ends. Germline CDR1 and CDR2: SNHLY and FYNNEI. The CDR3 spans 15 residues. Here the CDR3 reads CASTQGRGTDQPQHF. In DNA, the CDR3 is TGTGCCAGCACCCAAGGTCGGGGAACGGATCAGCCCCAGCATTTT.

The chain has TRBV19 and TRBJ1-1, with 8 bases identical to TRBD1. Germline trimming cut 5 bases from V and 3 bases from J; bases unmatched to any gene: 8. Germline assignment: CDR1 LNHDA and CDR2 SQIVND (reference sequence). The CDR3 covers 15 residues. The CDR3, as DNA: TGTGCCAGTAGTGTGAACAGGGGGTTGGACACTGAAGCTTTCTTT. Amino acid sequence: CASSVNRGLDTEAFF.

The V gene is TRBV7-9, the J gene TRBJ1-4; D is undetermined. Germline CDR1 is SEHNR and CDR2 is FQNEAQ (reference sequence). This CDR3 has 14 residues. V was cut by 2 bases and J by 8 bases, with 12 bases left in between. The CDR3 DNA reads TGTGCCAGCAGCTTACGGAGTGCCGAGGAAAAACTGTTTTTT. This encodes CASSLRSAEEKLFF.

The rearrangement uses TRBV27 and TRBJ1-6, with D possibly being TRBD1 (5 bases). Germline assignment: CDR1 MNHEY and CDR2 SMNVEV (reference sequence). The CDR3 contains 17 residues. Deletions cut 1 base from V and 8 bases from J, with 18 bases between. The CDR3, as DNA: TGTGCCAGCAGTTTATTAACTTCCGGCAGGGACTATTCACCCCTCCACTTT. It yields the protein CASSLLTSGRDYSPLHF.

The rearrangement uses TRBV19 and TRBJ1-2; D is possibly TRBD1 (5 bases). This CDR3 has 15 residues. Trimming shortened V by 3 bases and J by 1 base, and 12 bases separated the two germline ends. Germline-derived CDR1 and CDR2 are LNHDA and SQIVND (reference sequence). The CDR3 DNA reads TGTGCCAGTAGTATTCTTTGGCAGGGTAACTATGGCTACACCTTC. Its protein is CASSILWQGNYGYTF.

This chain joins TRBV27 and TRBJ1-1; unclear D gene. The CDR3 is made up of 13 amino acids. Germline V lookup: CDR1 MNHEY, CDR2 SMNVEV (reference sequence). V gave up 3 bases and J gave up 4 bases, with 9 bases separating them. Written as DNA, the CDR3 is TGTGCCAGCAGTTTTTATGAGGGCACTGAAGCTTTCTTT. It translates to CASSFYEGTEAFF.

This chain joins TRBV28 and TRBJ1-2; 7 bases map to TRBD1. The J segment lost 4 bases and the V segment lost 6 bases, leaving 14 bases of the junction unmatched. The CDR3 has 16 amino acids. CDR1 and CDR2 from the germline V gene are MDHEN and SYDVKM. The CDR3 bases are TGTGCCAGCAGCCTCTCCTACAGGGGAGGAGGCTATGGCTACACCTTC. Translating gives CASSLSYRGGGYGYTF.

Remarks on this clone: Mismatch with germline at one junction end may stem from a read error. The rearrangement joins TRBV7-7 to TRBJ1-5; 11 bases align to TRBD1. This CDR3 is built from 18 residues. In germline, CDR1 is SSHAT, CDR2 FNYEAQ (reference sequence). Written as DNA, the CDR3 is TGTGCTAGCAGCCTGGACAGGGGGCGAGGGGAGAGCAATCAGCCCCAGCATTTT. Amino acid sequence: CASSLDRGRGESNQPQHF.

The chain uses TRBV4-3 and TRBJ1-2; D is unresolved. The CDR3 runs to 13 residues. V lost 4 bases and J 7 bases, leaving 13 bases between the germline ends. Germline V gene lookup returns CDR1 LGHNA and CDR2 YSLEER. The CDR3 coding sequence is TGCGCCAGCAGCCCAGGTGGCCGTGGTGGCTACACCTTC. This translates into CASSPGGRGGYTF.

J is TRBJ2-2 and V is TRBV9; D is perhaps TRBD1 (5 bases). The germline V gene has CDR1 SGDLS and CDR2 YYNGEE. The CDR3 is 16 residues long. V dropped 0 bases and J dropped 4 bases, with 13 bases sitting between them. As DNA, the CDR3 is TGTGCCAGCAGCGTAGAGTCAGGGCGGCTCACCGGGGAGCTGTTTTTT. As protein: CASSVESGRLTGELFF.

This rearrangement joins TRBV5-1 to TRBJ2-1, with 12 bases lining up with TRBD1. V was pared by 3 bases and J by 9 bases, with 7 bases of the junction left unmatched. The CDR3 totals 15 residues. The germline CDR1 and CDR2 sequences are SGHRS and YFSETQ. The DNA for the CDR3 is TGCGCCAGCAGCTGGACCGGGACAGGGGGCGGTGAGCAGTTCTTC. This translates into CASSWTGTGGGEQFF.

The V and J genes are TRBV15 and TRBJ2-3; D may be TRBD1 (7 bases). The CDR3 is 16 residues long. V was shortened by 2 bases and J by 4 bases, with 16 bases between the two germline ends. Germline V gives CDR1 LNHNV, CDR2 YYDKDF (reference sequence). The CDR3 nucleotides are TGTGCCACCAGCAGAAACGCAGGGGGGCTGGCAGATACGCAGTATTTT. This encodes CATSRNAGGLADTQYF.

CDR3 DNA: TGTGCCAGCAGTCTCCTTTGGAGCGGGGGCTACAATGAGCAGTTCTTC. As protein: CASSLLWSGGYNEQFF. The chain carries TRBV6-2 or TRBV6-3 and TRBJ2-1, with TRBD2 matching 8 bases. The V gene's germline CDR1 is MNHEY and CDR2 SVGEGT. This CDR3 region has 16 residues. J lost 3 bases, V lost 5 bases, and 9 bases had no gene match.

The chain links TRBV6-5 to TRBJ1-1, with TRBD1 matching over 7 bases. Germline V lookup: CDR1 MNHEY, CDR2 SVGAGI. The CDR3 covers 14 residues. V dropped 6 bases and J dropped 6; count of bases not matched to a gene: 10. CDR3 in DNA: TGTGCCAGCAGCTTGGGACAGTTCGTGGCTGAAGCTTTCTTT. Its translation: CASSLGQFVAEAFF.

This clone was counted many times. The V and J genes are TRBV24-1 and TRBJ2-7; 7 positions match TRBD2. V trimming: 5 bases; J trimming: 4 bases; junction bases outside the gene matches: 7. The CDR3 has 14 residues. Germline V gene lookup returns CDR1 KGHDR and CDR2 SFDVKD. The CDR3 bases are TGTGCCACCAGTGGGGGGGGAACGAATTACGAGCAGTACTTC. Translating gives CATSGGGTNYEQYF.

The chain is built from TRBV19 and TRBJ1-5, with D maybe TRBD1 (5 bases). This CDR3 comprises 15 residues. Per the germline V gene, CDR1 is LNHDA and CDR2 is SQIVND (reference sequence). Trimming pared 3 bases from V and 11 bases from J, leaving 20 bases between. The CDR3 protein is CASSMVGWGGEAQHF. The CDR3 DNA sequence: TGTGCCAGTAGTATGGTAGGTTGGGGCGGGGAGGCCCAGCATTTT. The whole variable domain, filled in from reference TRBV19 and TRBJ1-5, reads DGGITQSPKYLFRKEGQNVTLSCEQNLNHDAMYWYRQDPGQGLRLIYYSQIVNDFQKGDIAEGYSVSREKKESFPLTVTSAQKNPTAFYLCASSMVGWGGEAQHFGDGTRLSIL.

V is TRBV28 and J is TRBJ1-5; 9 positions match TRBD1. The germline V gene has CDR1 MDHEN and CDR2 SYDVKM. The CDR3 runs 14 residues. V lost 4 bases to trimming and J lost 4 bases; unmatched junction nucleotides: 2. CDR3 protein: CASSSGQGNQPQHF. The CDR3 DNA reads as TGTGCCAGCAGTTCGGGACAGGGTAATCAGCCCCAGCATTTT. The variable domain in full, with the rest retrieved from reference TRBV28 and TRBJ1-5, is DVKVTQSSRYLVKRTGEKVFLECVQDMDHENMFWYRQDPGLGLRLIYFSYDVKMKEKGDIPEGYSVSREKKERFSLILESASTNQTSMYLCASSSGQGNQPQHFGDGTRLSIL.

The J gene is TRBJ2-7, the V gene TRBV27; TRBD2 matches at 10 bases. The germline CDR1 and CDR2 sequences are MNHEY and SMNVEV (reference sequence). V was pared by 5 bases and J by 2 bases, with 6 bases of the junction left unmatched. CDR3 length equals 15 residues. For the CDR3, the DNA is TGTGCCAGCAGTCCGGGACTAGCGTTCACCTACGAGCAGTACTTC. Its translation: CASSPGLAFTYEQYF.

The chain has TRBV24-1 and TRBJ1-2, with D maybe TRBD1 (6 bases). Per germline, CDR1 KGHDR and CDR2 SFDVKD. V shed 4 bases and J shed 5 bases, with 10 bases lying between them. This CDR3 is built from 13 residues. CDR3 in amino acids: CATSEQGKYGYTF. CDR3 DNA: TGTGCCACCAGTGAACAGGGCAAGTATGGCTACACCTTC.

The chain links TRBV11-2 to TRBJ1-2; the D gene is possibly TRBD1 (5 bases). The germline gives CDR1 SGHAT, CDR2 FQNNGV. Deletions cut 3 bases from V and 4 bases from J, with 18 bases between. This CDR3 region has 16 residues. The CDR3 sequence is CASSLGPQGSLYGYTF. The CDR3 coding sequence is TGTGCCAGCAGCTTGGGTCCCCAGGGTAGCCTCTATGGCTACACCTTC.